The 10 T cell receptor beta chains reported below all come from one sample, sequenced in a study of identical twins. One entry per CDR3 protein results from TCRdb running MiXCR on the 5' RACE reads. Of hundreds of thousands of distinct CDR3 sequences in the sample, approximately 13% were seen once. These data were likewise used in another study, on yellow fever vaccine responses in identical twins.

What was sequenced was CD8+ T cells sorted from blood. These TCRs come from a woman under 30 in good health.

The chain combines TRBV6-1 with TRBJ2-7; TRBD2 is a possible D gene (5 bases). Germline V gene data show CDR1 as MNHNS and CDR2 as SASEGT. The CDR3 length is 14 residues. V lost 0 bases and J 3 bases, leaving 9 bases between the germline ends. The CDR3 protein is CASSEAAEVYEQYF. Written as DNA, the CDR3 is TGTGCCAGCAGTGAAGCCGCGGAGGTCTACGAGCAGTACTTC.

CDR3 nucleotide sequence: TGCAGTGCTACCCAAGGGGGGCCGATAAACATTCAGTACTTC. This encodes CSATQGGPINIQYF. The J gene is TRBJ2-4, the V gene TRBV20-1; D tentatively reads TRBD1 or TRBD2 (6 bases each). Germline V CDR1 and CDR2: DFQATT, SNEGSKA (reference sequence). The ends were cut back, 4 bases at V and 6 bases at J, with 16 bases in the middle. The CDR3 sequence is 14 residues long.

This clonotype was observed a handful of times. This chain connects TRBV12-3 or TRBV12-4 to TRBJ2-1; 11 bases align to TRBD2. J lost 5 bases, V lost 5 bases, and 2 bases had no gene match. This CDR3 has 14 amino acids. The CDR3 DNA reads as TGTGCCAGCAGTCAACTAGCGGGAGACAATGAGCAGTTCTTC. Amino acids: CASSQLAGDNEQFF.

This clonotype was recorded at least ten times. V and J are TRBV3-1 and TRBJ2-1; D gene ambiguous. The V gene lost 1 base and the J gene lost 3 bases, with 4 bases spanning the gap. Germline CDR1 and CDR2: LGHDT and YNNKEL (reference sequence). This CDR3 is 13 amino acids long. CDR3 nucleotide sequence: TGTGCCAGCAGCCAAGGTTTCTACAATGAGCAGTTCTTC. Encoded protein: CASSQGFYNEQFF.

The chain combines TRBV12-3 or TRBV12-4 with TRBJ1-2; D gene unclear. This CDR3 spans 17 amino acids. The V end was cut by 0 bases, the J end by 3 bases, with 17 bases between. CDR3 sequence: CASSLAGFTGLDYGYTF. CDR3 coding DNA: TGTGCCAGCAGTTTAGCGGGATTTACGGGTCTAGACTATGGCTACACCTTC.

This clonotype was recorded at least ten times. This chain links TRBV27 with TRBJ2-2; the D is unclear. The CDR3 extends over 13 amino acids. V dropped 0 bases and J dropped 5 bases, with 4 bases sitting between them. Germline CDR1 and CDR2: MNHEY and SMNVEV (reference sequence). In nucleotides, the CDR3 is TGTGCCAGCAGTTTATCAAGAACCGGGGAGCTGTTTTTT. It encodes CASSLSRTGELFF.

Here the CDR3 reads CASSLWQGRSPLHF. CDR3 nucleotide sequence: TGTGCCAGCAGCTTATGGCAGGGTCGCTCACCCCTCCACTTT. V usage is TRBV7-6 and J usage is TRBJ1-6; maybe TRBD1 (5 bases). Trimming removed 2 bases at V and 10 bases at J, with 12 bases between. The CDR3 is made up of 14 amino acids. CDR1 is SGHVS, CDR2 FNYEAQ, per germline.

The chain couples TRBV4-2 to TRBJ2-5; 8 positions agree with TRBD2. The CDR3 totals 19 residues. Germline CDR1 and CDR2: LGHNA and YNFKEQ. The J segment lost 2 bases and the V segment lost 0 bases, leaving 14 bases of the junction unmatched. For the CDR3, the DNA is TGTGCCAGCAGCCAAGATAAACGGCGGGGGGCCGTAATTCAAGAGACCCAGTACTTC. Encoded protein: CASSQDKRRGAVIQETQYF.

The chain carries TRBV5-5 and TRBJ2-5; 7 bases align to TRBD2. Germline V lookup: CDR1 SGHKS, CDR2 YYEKEE (reference sequence). V gave up 1 base and J gave up 5 bases; unmatched junction bases: 8. The CDR3 contains 15 residues. The CDR3, as DNA: TGTGCCAGCAGCTTGAGGCTAGCGGAGAGGGAGACCCAGTACTTC. Protein product: CASSLRLAERETQYF.

The V and J genes are TRBV7-9 and TRBJ2-5; D gene unclear. The CDR3 extends over 14 amino acids. Trimming removed 5 bases from V and 5 bases from J, with 15 bases in between. CDR1 is SEHNR and CDR2 is FQNEAQ in the germline V gene (reference sequence). The CDR3 sequence is CASSPLSHGETQYF. In DNA, the CDR3 is TGTGCCAGCAGCCCGCTAAGTCACGGGGAGACCCAGTACTTC.